The 10 T cell receptor beta chains below come from one sample, sequenced in a study of blood T cell repertoires in COVID-19. Sequencing was performed with immunoSEQ multiplex PCR; in TCRdb, only in-frame clones are kept and a portion is missing. The sample has under 350,000 clones; approximately 89% are singletons. Sequenced material: PBMCs or T cells enriched from blood (not recorded which). The receptors were gathered from an older woman who had recovered from COVID-19.

This sequence joins TRBV5-1 and TRBJ2-6; possibly TRBD1 for D (6 bases). Per germline, CDR1 SGHRS and CDR2 YFSETQ. V lost 3 bases and J lost 0, with 13 bases in between. This CDR3 region has 17 residues. The CDR3 region has the DNA TGCGCCAGCAGCTATATGGACAGCACCTCTGGGGCCAACGTCCTGACTTTC. It encodes CASSYMDSTSGANVLTF. The full variable domain, in which reference TRBV5-1 and TRBJ2-6 provide the parts outside the CDR3, is KAGVTQTPRYLIKTRGQQVTLSCSPISGHRSVSWYQQTPGQGLQFLFEYFSETQRNKGNFPGRFSGRQFSNSRSEMNVSTLELGDSALYLCASSYMDSTSGANVLTFGAGSRLTVL.

The chain has TRBV11-2 and TRBJ1-6; D is unclear. V was clipped by 0 bases and J by 14 bases, with 8 bases between them. The CDR3 totals 12 residues. Germline-derived CDR1 and CDR2 are SGHAT and FQNNGV. CDR3: CASSLDESSLHF. CDR3 sequence (DNA): TGTGCCAGCAGCTTAGATGAGTCTTCCCTCCACTTT.

The chain links TRBV18 to TRBJ1-4; possibly TRBD1 for D (6 bases). CDR3 length equals 15 residues. Trimming removed 2 bases at V and 6 bases at J, with 13 bases between. CDR1 and CDR2 (germline): KGHSH, LQKENI. CDR3 nucleotide sequence: TGTGCCAGCTCACCAATACGGGGGGCTGATGAAAAACTGTTTTTT. It yields the protein CASSPIRGADEKLFF.

The rearrangement links TRBV19 to TRBJ1-5, with TRBD1 identical over 9 bases. With V trimmed by 5 bases and J by 7 bases, 9 bases remained unmatched. Germline V gives CDR1 LNHDA, CDR2 SQIVND (reference sequence). This CDR3 region has 15 residues. The CDR3 region is CASSGGQGHVQPQHF. CDR3 nucleotides: TGTGCCAGTAGTGGGGGACAGGGCCATGTACAGCCCCAGCATTTT.

This chain connects TRBV5-1 to TRBJ2-3; the match to TRBD2 covers 7 bases. J gave up 2 bases and V 10 bases, and 10 bases lay outside the gene matches. Germline values: CDR1 SGHRS, CDR2 YFSETQ. The CDR3 totals 14 residues. CDR3 in DNA: TGCGCCGGCTCCCCTAGCGGACACACAGATACGCAGTATTTT. Translation gives CAGSPSGHTDTQYF.

The rearrangement joins TRBV7-9 to TRBJ1-3, with D unclear. V lost 5 bases to trimming and J lost 9 bases, with 11 bases between them. The CDR3 covers 12 residues. Germline V gene data show CDR1 as SEHNR and CDR2 as FQNEAQ (reference sequence). The chain's CDR3 is CASSREASTIYF. The CDR3 DNA reads TGTGCCAGCAGCCGGGAGGCTAGCACCATATATTTT.

The chain recombines TRBV3-1 (or the pseudogene TRBV3-2) with TRBJ2-7; 8 bases agree with TRBD1. This CDR3 has 14 amino acids. Germline V gene sequence: CDR1 LGHDT, CDR2 YNNKEL (reference sequence). V lost 4 bases, J lost 2 bases, and 4 bases stayed unmatched. The CDR3 loop reads CASSPRDRPYEQYF. The CDR3 DNA reads TGTGCCAGCAGCCCCAGGGACAGGCCCTACGAGCAGTACTTC.

The genes are TRBV28 and TRBJ1-5; TRBD1 is a possible D gene (6 bases). Looked up from germline, CDR1 is MDHEN and CDR2 is SYDVKM. V was pared by 7 bases and J by 3 bases, with 16 bases between. The CDR3 consists of 15 residues. The CDR3 reads CASNGGGPTNQPQHF. CDR3 sequence (DNA): TGTGCCAGCAACGGGGGGGGGCCTACCAATCAGCCCCAGCATTTT. The full variable domain, in which reference TRBV28 and TRBJ1-5 provide the parts outside the CDR3, is DVKVTQSSRYLVKRTGEKVFLECVQDMDHENMFWYRQDPGLGLRLIYFSYDVKMKEKGDIPEGYSVSREKKERFSLILESASTNQTSMYLCASNGGGPTNQPQHFGDGTRLSIL.

This CDR3 reads CASSYGSGRFSYEQYF. CDR3 nucleotide sequence: TGTGCCAGCAGTTACGGATCAGGAAGGTTCTCCTACGAGCAGTACTTC. The chain joins TRBV6-5 to TRBJ2-7, with D uncertain. Trimming removed 2 bases at V and 0 bases at J, with 14 bases between. CDR1 MNHEY and CDR2 SVGAGI come from the germline V gene. The CDR3 loop spans 16 amino acids.

Worth noting for this clone: The same CDR3 also results from other DNA sequences found in this sample. The chain has TRBV5-1 and TRBJ2-2, with TRBD1 identical over 10 bases. The CDR3 is 14 residues long. Germline trimming cut 3 bases from V and 6 bases from J; bases unmatched to any gene: 2. Germline V gene sequence: CDR1 SGHRS, CDR2 YFSETQ. The CDR3, as DNA: TGCGCCAGCAGCTGGGGACAGGGGTCCGGGGAGCTGTTTTTT. Protein sequence: CASSWGQGSGELFF.